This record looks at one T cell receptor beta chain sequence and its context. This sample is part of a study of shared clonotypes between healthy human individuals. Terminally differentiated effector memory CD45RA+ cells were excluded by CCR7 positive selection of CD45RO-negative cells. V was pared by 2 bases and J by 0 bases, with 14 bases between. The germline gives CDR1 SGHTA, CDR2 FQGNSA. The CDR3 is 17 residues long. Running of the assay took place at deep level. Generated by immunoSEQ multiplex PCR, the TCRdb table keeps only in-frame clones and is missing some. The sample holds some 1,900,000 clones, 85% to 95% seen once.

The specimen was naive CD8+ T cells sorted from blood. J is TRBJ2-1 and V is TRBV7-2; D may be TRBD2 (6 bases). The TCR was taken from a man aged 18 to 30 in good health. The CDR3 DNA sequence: TGTGCCAGCAGCTTATGGGGGGTTCATAGCTCCTACAATGAGCAGTTCTTC. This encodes CASSLWGVHSSYNEQFF.